These T cell receptor beta chains were read from a single sample in a study of blood T cell repertoires in COVID-19. Libraries were prepared by immunoSEQ multiplex PCR; TCRdb keeps only in-frame clonotypes and omits some of them. The data hold under 250,000 clones, with around nine tenths observed a single time. The sequenced material came from peripheral blood. These receptors originate from a woman aged 55-75 years with acute or convalescent COVID-19. The CDR3 runs from the conserved cysteine through the conserved F or W. A D gene is named only where the DNA matches it firmly. Size values are once, few and many counts, or a class for expanded clones, and some rows have none.

d_call clone_size j_call v_call cdr3_aa cdr3_nt
. . TRBJ2-1 TRBV6-5 CASSYSRFQGNEQFF TGTGCCAGCAGTTACTCGAGGTTTCAGGGCAATGAGCAGTTCTTC
TRBD2 . TRBJ2-7 TRBV18 CASSPSGGAYEQYF TGTGCCAGCTCACCTAGCGGGGGGGCCTACGAGCAGTACTTC
. few TRBJ2-2 TRBV5-4 CASSLAHSTGELFF TGTGCCAGCAGCTTGGCGCACAGCACCGGGGAGCTGTTTTTT
. . TRBJ1-2 TRBV10-3 CAIGRDSATYGYTF TGTGCCATCGGTAGGGACTCGGCTACCTATGGCTACACCTTC
TRBD2 . TRBJ2-7 TRBV5-1 CASSLEISGRPKFHEQYF TGCGCCAGCAGCTTGGAAATTAGCGGGAGGCCTAAGTTCCACGAGCAGTACTTC
. . TRBJ2-1 TRBV5-1 CASSLEPYTYNEQFF TGCGCCAGCAGCTTGGAACCGTACACCTACAATGAGCAGTTCTTC
. . TRBJ2-3 TRBV5-1 CASSWGTRGPTDTQYF TGCGCCAGCAGCTGGGGGACACGAGGTCCCACAGATACGCAGTATTTT
. . TRBJ1-1 TRBV4-3 CASSQVARGDTEAFF TGCGCCAGCAGCCAAGTCGCCAGGGGAGACACTGAAGCTTTCTTT
TRBD2 . TRBJ2-1 TRBV14 CASSPAGGLNEQFF TGTGCCAGCAGCCCTGCGGGAGGGCTGAATGAGCAGTTCTTC
. . TRBJ1-4 TRBV7-2 CASSLRGGSGEKLFF TGTGCCAGCAGCTTAAGGGGGGGATCAGGTGAAAAACTGTTTTTT
. . TRBJ2-1 TRBV19 CASSLGGKVHNEQFF TGTGCCAGTAGTCTCGGCGGGAAAGTCCACAATGAGCAGTTCTTC
TRBD2 . TRBJ2-3 TRBV18 CASSRSTSGGTTDTQYF TGTGCCAGCTCACGATCAACTAGCGGGGGGACCACAGATACGCAGTATTTT
. few TRBJ1-5 TRBV5-5 CASSPTGGDQPQHF TGTGCCAGCAGCCCCACGGGGGGAGATCAGCCCCAGCATTTT
. few TRBJ2-7 TRBV6-1 CASSVGTPGRINSYEQYF TGTGCCAGCAGTGTGGGGACTCCGGGACGGATTAACTCTTACGAGCAGTACTTC
TRBD2 . TRBJ2-1 TRBV6-4 CASSEMGTSDEQFF TGTGCCAGCAGTGAGATGGGGACTAGTGATGAGCAGTTCTTC
TRBD1 . TRBJ1-1 TRBV6-5 CASSPLTDRGTEAFF TGTGCCAGCAGTCCCCTTACCGACAGGGGGACTGAAGCTTTCTTT
TRBD1 once TRBJ1-5 TRBV19 CASSIGDSGFTQPQHF TGTGCCAGTAGTATAGGGGACAGTGGGTTTACCCAGCCCCAGCATTTT
TRBD1 . TRBJ1-1 TRBV29-1 CSVEQGGTEAFF TGCAGCGTTGAGCAGGGGGGCACTGAAGCTTTCTTT
. . TRBJ1-6 TRBV30 CAWSGSGVGSPLHF TGTGCCTGGAGTGGGTCAGGGGTAGGGTCACCCCTCCACTTT
. once TRBJ2-3 TRBV30 CAWSRMRTESSDTQYF TGTGCCTGGAGTAGGATGCGGACTGAAAGCTCAGATACGCAGTATTTT
. . TRBJ2-7 TRBV20-1 CSAVRDYEQYF TGCAGTGCGGTACGAGACTACGAGCAGTACTTC
TRBD2 . TRBJ2-1 TRBV7-2 CASSPGLAVYNEQFF TGTGCCAGCAGCCCGGGACTAGCGGTATACAATGAGCAGTTCTTC
TRBD1 . TRBJ2-3 TRBV2 CASREPGQGADTQYF TGTGCCAGCAGGGAACCGGGACAGGGAGCAGATACGCAGTATTTT
TRBD2 . TRBJ2-2 TRBV25-1 CASSGSGGPGELFF TGTGCCAGCAGTGGGAGCGGGGGTCCCGGGGAGCTGTTTTTT
TRBD1 . TRBJ2-1 TRBV7-3 CASRGQVRNEQFF TGTGCCAGCAGGGGACAGGTACGGAATGAGCAGTTCTTC
. . TRBJ1-1 TRBV19 CASSPPGHGETEAFF TGTGCCAGTAGTCCCCCCGGCCATGGAGAGACTGAAGCTTTCTTT
. . TRBJ2-2 TRBV18 CASSPPTGNTGELFF TGTGCCAGCTCACCACCTACAGGAAACACCGGGGAGCTGTTTTTT
TRBD1 . TRBJ2-3 TRBV6-4 CASTAGQGTDTQYF TGTGCCAGCACGGCGGGACAGGGCACAGATACGCAGTATTTT
. . TRBJ1-6 TRBV11-2 CASVSRTTGKNSPLHF TGTGCCAGCGTATCGCGCACAACAGGGAAAAATTCACCCCTCCACTTT
TRBD1 . TRBJ1-5 TRBV3-1/TRBV3-2 CASSQVTGNQPQHF TGTGCCAGCAGCCAAGTGACAGGGAATCAGCCCCAGCATTTT
. . TRBJ2-5 TRBV27 CASSHTQETQYF TGTGCCAGCAGCCATACACAAGAGACCCAGTACTTC
. once TRBJ1-6 TRBV7-9 CASSLEAGVSSYNSPLHF TGTGCCAGCAGCTTAGAGGCAGGGGTCAGCTCCTATAATTCACCCCTCCACTTT